A single sample is the source of the 10 T cell receptor beta chains below, sequenced in a study of blood T cell repertoires in COVID-19. Sequencing used immunoSEQ multiplex PCR; TCRdb keeps in-frame clones, though not all of them. The data show 200,000 to 250,000 clones, approximately 86% seen once. The sequenced sample was peripheral blood. The receptors originated from a woman aged 45-65 years with COVID-19, enrolled during active disease.

The rearrangement uses TRBV27 and TRBJ2-1; TRBD2 agrees at 11 bases. Germline V gives CDR1 MNHEY, CDR2 SMNVEV (reference sequence). The CDR3 is 16 residues long. The junction had 7 bases not matched to a gene; V was cut back by 1 base and J by 8 bases. CDR3 DNA: TGTGCCAGCAGTTTATTAGGACTAGCGGGTGCAGATGAGCAGTTCTTC. This gives the protein CASSLLGLAGADEQFF.

The J gene is TRBJ1-6, the V gene TRBV5-4; 9 positions match TRBD1. V trimming: 3 bases; J trimming: 7 bases; junction bases outside the gene matches: 5. Germline assignment: CDR1 SGHNT and CDR2 YYREEE (reference sequence). This CDR3 is 15 amino acids long. The CDR3: CASSSGTGPNSPLHF. The CDR3 nucleotides are TGTGCCAGCAGCTCGGGGACAGGGCCGAATTCACCCCTCCACTTT.

The rearrangement links TRBV5-1 to TRBJ2-2; D is unresolved. Per the germline V gene, CDR1 is SGHRS and CDR2 is YFSETQ. The V gene lost 2 bases and the J gene lost 0 bases, with 8 bases spanning the gap. The CDR3 extends over 15 amino acids. The CDR3 nucleotides are TGCGCCAGCAGCTTAGAGGTCTCGAACACCGGGGAGCTGTTTTTT. This sequence encodes CASSLEVSNTGELFF.

This sequence joins TRBV6-6 and TRBJ2-7, with TRBD1 as a possible D gene (5 bases). V was trimmed by 0 bases and J by 3 bases, leaving 12 bases between them. The CDR3 is 15 amino acids. Germline V gene data show CDR1 as MNHNY and CDR2 as SVGAGI (reference sequence). The CDR3 protein is CASSYSRGRHYEQYV. The CDR3 DNA reads TGTGCCAGCAGTTACTCAAGGGGCCGCCACTACGAGCAGTACGTC.

The chain employs TRBV12-5 and TRBJ1-2, with unresolved D. The CDR3 covers 13 residues. Trimming shortened V by 0 bases and J by 6 bases, and 8 bases separated the two germline ends. Germline loops: CDR1 LGHNT, CDR2 FRNRAP. This CDR3 is CASGLVKGDGYTF. In nucleotides, the CDR3 is TGTGCTAGTGGTTTGGTAAAGGGAGATGGCTACACCTTC.

This clone has only one observation. The J gene is TRBJ1-6, the V gene TRBV4-3; TRBD1 matches 9 bases. The germline V gene encodes CDR1 LGHNA and CDR2 YSLEER. This CDR3 is built from 15 residues. V lost 2 bases and J lost 10; bases outside the gene matches: 6. CDR3 sequence: CASSQIQGATSPLHF. Here the CDR3 DNA reads TGCGCCAGCAGCCAAATACAGGGGGCCACCTCACCCCTCCACTTT.

The chain has TRBV19 and TRBJ2-7; 9 bases fit TRBD1. Trimming at V came to 3 bases and at J to 1 base, leaving 4 bases not matched to a gene. CDR3 length: 15 residues. Germline-derived CDR1 and CDR2 are LNHDA and SQIVND (reference sequence). The CDR3 coding sequence is TGTGCCAGTAGTATCGGGACAGGGACGTCCTACGAGCAGTACTTC. Protein: CASSIGTGTSYEQYF.

The chain couples TRBV7-2 to TRBJ1-2; 8 bases match TRBD1. The CDR3 loop spans 17 amino acids. Germline trimming cut 3 bases from V and 1 base from J; bases unmatched to any gene: 10. Germline V lookup: CDR1 SGHTA, CDR2 FQGNSA. The CDR3 loop reads CASSLRTGPRINYGYTF. The CDR3 nucleotides read TGTGCCAGCAGCTTGCGGACAGGGCCTAGAATTAACTATGGCTACACCTTC.

This chain links TRBV7-2 with TRBJ2-1, with 11 bases aligning to TRBD2. The CDR3 loop spans 15 amino acids. In germline, CDR1 is SGHTA, CDR2 FQGNSA. J lost 9 bases, V lost 2 bases, and 6 bases had no gene match. The DNA of the CDR3 is TGTGCCAGCAGCTTACTCACTAGCGGGGGTAGTGAGCAGTTCTTC. This sequence encodes CASSLLTSGGSEQFF.

V is TRBV24-1 and J is TRBJ2-1; 10 bases are a match to TRBD1. CDR3 size: 15 residues. The V segment lost 3 bases and the J segment 6 bases; nucleotides outside the gene matches: 4. Germline V lookup: CDR1 KGHDR, CDR2 SFDVKD. The CDR3 loop is CATSDAWDRGNEQFF. The CDR3 DNA reads TGTGCCACCAGTGATGCCTGGGACAGGGGCAATGAGCAGTTCTTC.